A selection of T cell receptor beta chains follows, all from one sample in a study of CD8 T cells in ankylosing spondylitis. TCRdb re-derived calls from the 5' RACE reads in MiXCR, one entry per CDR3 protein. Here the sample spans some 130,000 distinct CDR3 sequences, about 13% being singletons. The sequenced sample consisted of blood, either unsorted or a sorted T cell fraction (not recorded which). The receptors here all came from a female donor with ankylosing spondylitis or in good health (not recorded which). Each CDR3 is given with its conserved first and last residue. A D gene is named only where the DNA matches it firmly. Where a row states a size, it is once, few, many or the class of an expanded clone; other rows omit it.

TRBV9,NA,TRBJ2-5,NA,TGTGCCAGCAGCGTAGCTGGTACTAGTGGAGAGACCCAGTACTTC,CASSVAGTSGETQYF
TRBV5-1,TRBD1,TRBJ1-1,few,TGCGCCAGCAGCTATGCGGGACAGATGAACACTGAAGCTTTCTTT,CASSYAGQMNTEAFF
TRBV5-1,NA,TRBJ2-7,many,TGCGCCAGCAGCTTGGCGGGGCAGGTCGGGGCGAACGAGCAGTACTTC,CASSLAGQVGANEQYF
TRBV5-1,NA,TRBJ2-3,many,TGCGCCAGCAGCTTGGAAGTAGGGAGTCCCTCAGATACGCAGTATTTT,CASSLEVGSPSDTQYF
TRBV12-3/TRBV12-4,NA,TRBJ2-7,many,TGTGCCAGCAGTTTTAGACAGTCTCTGAACGAGCAGTACTTC,CASSFRQSLNEQYF
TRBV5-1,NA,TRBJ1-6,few,TGCGCCAGCAGCTTCGGGACGCAAAATTCACCCCTCCACTTT,CASSFGTQNSPLHF
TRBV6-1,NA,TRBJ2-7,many,TGTGCCAGCAGCCGAGCGGAAGCCCCCTACGAGCAGTACTTC,CASSRAEAPYEQYF
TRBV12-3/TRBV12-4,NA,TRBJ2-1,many,TGTGCCAGCAGTTTGGGGGAGTCTAGCACTTACAATGAGCAGTTCTTC,CASSLGESSTYNEQFF
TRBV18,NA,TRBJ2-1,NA,TGTGCCACCCAAGAGGCAAATGAGCAGTTCTTC,CATQEANEQFF
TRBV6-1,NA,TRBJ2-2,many,TGTGCCAGCAATAAATGGCGTTCGACTGGGGACACCGGGGAGCTGTTTTTT,CASNKWRSTGDTGELFF
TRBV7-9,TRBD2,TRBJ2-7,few,TGTGCCAGCAGCCTCGGGACTAGCGGGACGTCCTACGAGCAGTACTTC,CASSLGTSGTSYEQYF
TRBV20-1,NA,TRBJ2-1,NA,TGCAGTGCTAGAGTGCGGTCACAGAGCTCCTACAATGAGCAGTTCTTC,CSARVRSQSSYNEQFF
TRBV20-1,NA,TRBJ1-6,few,TGCAGTGCTAGAGTTCCGGGCCCAAATAATTCACCCCTCCACTTT,CSARVPGPNNSPLHF
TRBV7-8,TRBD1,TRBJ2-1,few,TGTGCCAGCAGCCCCACGGCCGGGACAGGGTCGTCTCGATGGTTCTTC,CASSPTAGTGSSRWFF
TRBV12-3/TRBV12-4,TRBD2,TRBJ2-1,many,TGTGCCAGCAGTTTGAATTATCCTATTGGGACTAGCGGATACAATGAGCAGTTCTTC,CASSLNYPIGTSGYNEQFF
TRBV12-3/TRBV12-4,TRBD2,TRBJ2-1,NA,TGTGCCAGCAGCTACCGCGGTAGCGGGAGGAATGAGCAGTTCTTC,CASSYRGSGRNEQFF
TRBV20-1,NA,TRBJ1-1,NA,TGCAGTGCCCCCCAGGGACAGAACACTGAAGCTTTCTTT,CSAPQGQNTEAFF
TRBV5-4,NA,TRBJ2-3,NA,TGTGCCAGCAGCTGGAAGACAGGGACTAGCACAGATACGCAGTATTTT,CASSWKTGTSTDTQYF
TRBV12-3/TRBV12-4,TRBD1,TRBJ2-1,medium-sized,TGTGCCAGCAGTGAACAGACAGGGAACAATGAGCAGTTCTTC,CASSEQTGNNEQFF
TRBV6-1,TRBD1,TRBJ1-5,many,TGTGCCATCGCAACAGGGGCGTCGGGCAATCAGCCCCAGCATTTT,CAIATGASGNQPQHF
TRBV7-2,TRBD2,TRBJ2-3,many,TGTGCCAGCAGCTCCCCCCCGGGGGGTTCTAGCACAGATACGCAGTATTTT,CASSSPPGGSSTDTQYF
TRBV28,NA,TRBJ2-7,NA,TGTGCCAGCAGTTCCTCGGCAGGTCCCCAGTTAGAGCAGTACTTC,CASSSSAGPQLEQYF
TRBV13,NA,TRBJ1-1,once,TGTGCCAGCAGCTCGACCCGAAGGTGGAACTCTGAAGCTTTCTTT,CASSSTRRWNSEAFF
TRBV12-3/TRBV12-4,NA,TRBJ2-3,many,TGTGCCAGCTTTCCAGGGCGAGGTAACACAGATACGCAGTATTTT,CASFPGRGNTDTQYF
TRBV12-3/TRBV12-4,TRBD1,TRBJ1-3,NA,TGTGCCAGCAGAGCACAGGGGGTAGCTGGAAACACCATATATTTT,CASRAQGVAGNTIYF
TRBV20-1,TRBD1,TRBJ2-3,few,TGCAGTGCTATCGGACAGGGCTCAAATACGCAGTATTTT,CSAIGQGSNTQYF
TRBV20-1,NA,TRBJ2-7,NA,TGCAGTGCTAGAGAGTCAGGGACGGCCGAGCAGTACTTC,CSARESGTAEQYF
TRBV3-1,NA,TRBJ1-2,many,TGTGCCAGCAGCAGACGGGACCGAGCTAACTATGGCTACACCTTC,CASSRRDRANYGYTF
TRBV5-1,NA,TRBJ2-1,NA,TGCGCCAGCAGCTTGGGGTCGACAGTCTCCTACAATGAGCAGTTCTTC,CASSLGSTVSYNEQFF
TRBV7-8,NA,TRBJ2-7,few,TGTGCCAGCAGCCGTCACACCCTTAAAAGGTTGCCGGGCCCCGGGAACGAGCAGTACTTC,CASSRHTLKRLPGPGNEQYF
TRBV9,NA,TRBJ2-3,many,TGTGCCAGCAGCGTAGTGGGATCGGACACAGATACGCAGTATTTT,CASSVVGSDTDTQYF
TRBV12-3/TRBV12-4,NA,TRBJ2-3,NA,TGTGCCAGCAGTCCTCGGGGAATAGTGGGGAACACAGATACGCAGTATTTT,CASSPRGIVGNTDTQYF
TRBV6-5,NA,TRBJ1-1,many,TGTGCCAGCAGTTACTCAGGGACTATCAGGACTGAAGCTTTCTTT,CASSYSGTIRTEAFF
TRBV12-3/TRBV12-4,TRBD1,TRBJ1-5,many,TGTGCCAGCAAAGGGACAGGGCGAAATCAGCCCCAGCATTTT,CASKGTGRNQPQHF
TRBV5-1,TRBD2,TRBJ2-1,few,TGCGCCAGCAGTTACGGACTAGCCAATAATGAGCAGTTCTTC,CASSYGLANNEQFF
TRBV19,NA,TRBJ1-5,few,TGTGCCAGTAGTAATAGGGACGGATTCAATCAGCCCCAGCATTTT,CASSNRDGFNQPQHF
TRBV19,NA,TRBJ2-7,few,TGTGCCAGTAGACCGTTTTTGGGGGACCTCTACGAGCAGTACTTC,CASRPFLGDLYEQYF
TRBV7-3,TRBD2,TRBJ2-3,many,TGTGCCAGCAGCCCAACTAGCGGAGGGGATACGCAGTATTTT,CASSPTSGGDTQYF
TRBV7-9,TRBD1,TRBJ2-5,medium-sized,TGTGCCAGCAGTTATACCGGGACAGGACAAGAGACCCAGTACTTC,CASSYTGTGQETQYF